This T cell receptor beta chain was observed in a study of blood T cells in healthy people across ages. Regarding the study as a whole: Those diversity estimates obtained from one million T cells were thought to be underestimates. Fewer expanded clones and more diversity marked long-lived versus aged donors.

Deletions cut 5 bases from V and 10 bases from J, with 12 bases between. Germline CDR1 reads MDHEN; CDR2 reads SYDVKM. The CDR3 runs 11 residues. Primers used in a second PCR of roughly 6 to 11 cycles were a sample-barcoded 5' primer and a J-beta primer mix. Via MiXCR, TCRdb re-called the 5' RACE reads, giving one row per CDR3 protein. The sample contains about 800,000 distinct CDR3 sequences, approximately 25% of which appear only once. Worth noting for this clonotype: Its antigen is undetermined.

The sample was also linked to a second study, of T cells of mothers and their children.

The rearrangement links TRBV28 to TRBJ2-7, with unresolved D. The sequenced sample was blood. This sequence originates from a boy aged 5-17 years in good health. The CDR3 loop reads CASSLRTEQYF. DNA of the CDR3: TGTGCCAGCAGTCTCCGTACCGAACAGTACTTC.